A single count supports the clone carrying this T cell receptor beta chain. Assay: immunoSEQ multiplex PCR; the TCRdb copy retains only in-frame clones and omits some. The repertoire holds 150,000 to 200,000 clones, 91% seen once, with 2% in the top ten. Germline-derived CDR1 and CDR2 are MGHRA and YSYEKL. The CDR3 has 14 amino acids. V lost 4 bases and J lost 2; bases outside the gene matches: 2. This entry comes from a study of control samples from healthy donors and cancer patients. The sequence came from a woman aged 40 to 50 in good health. Sequenced: blood. The chain links TRBV4-1 to TRBJ2-3, with TRBD1 identical over 8 bases. CDR3: CASSRDRTTDTQYF. CDR3 DNA sequence: TGCGCCAGCAGCCGGGACAGGACCACAGATACGCAGTATTTT.